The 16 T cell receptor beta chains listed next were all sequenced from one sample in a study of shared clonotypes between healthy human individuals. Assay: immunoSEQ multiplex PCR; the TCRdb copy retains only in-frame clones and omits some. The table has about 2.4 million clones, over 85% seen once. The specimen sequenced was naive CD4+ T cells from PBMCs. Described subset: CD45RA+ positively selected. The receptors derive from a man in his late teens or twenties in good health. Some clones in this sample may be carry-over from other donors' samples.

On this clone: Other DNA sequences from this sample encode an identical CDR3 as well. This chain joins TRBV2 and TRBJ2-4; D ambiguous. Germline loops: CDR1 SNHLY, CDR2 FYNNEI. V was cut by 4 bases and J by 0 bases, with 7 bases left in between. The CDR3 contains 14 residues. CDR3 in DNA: TGTGCCAGCAGTGGGCAGCTAGCCAAAAACATTCAGTACTTC. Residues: CASSGQLAKNIQYF.

Here the CDR3 DNA reads TGTGCCAGCAGCTTAGCGGGACTAGCGGCCTACGAGCAGTACTTC. It specifies CASSLAGLAAYEQYF. The chain employs TRBV7-6 and TRBJ2-7; 11 nucleotides agree with TRBD2. CDR1 is SGHVS, CDR2 FNYEAQ, per germline. Trimming cost V 0 bases and J 2 bases; bases outside gene matches: 0. This CDR3 comprises 15 residues.

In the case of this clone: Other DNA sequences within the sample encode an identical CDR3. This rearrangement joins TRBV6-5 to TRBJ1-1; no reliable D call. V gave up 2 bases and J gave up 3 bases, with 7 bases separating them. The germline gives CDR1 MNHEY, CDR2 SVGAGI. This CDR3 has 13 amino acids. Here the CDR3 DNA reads TGTGCCAGCAGTTACGAGGAGTACACTGAAGCTTTCTTT. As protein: CASSYEEYTEAFF.

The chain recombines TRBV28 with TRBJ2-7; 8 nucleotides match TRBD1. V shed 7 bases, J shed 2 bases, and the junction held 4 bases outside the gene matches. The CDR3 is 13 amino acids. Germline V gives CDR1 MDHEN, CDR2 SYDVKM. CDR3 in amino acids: CASTGQVAYEQYF. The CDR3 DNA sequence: TGTGCCAGCACGGGACAGGTCGCCTACGAGCAGTACTTC.

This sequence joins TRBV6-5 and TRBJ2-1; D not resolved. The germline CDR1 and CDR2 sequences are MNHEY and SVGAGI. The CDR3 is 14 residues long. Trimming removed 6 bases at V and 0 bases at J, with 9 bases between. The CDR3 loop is CASRPLSSYNEQFF. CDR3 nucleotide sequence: TGTGCCAGCAGGCCATTGAGCTCCTACAATGAGCAGTTCTTC.

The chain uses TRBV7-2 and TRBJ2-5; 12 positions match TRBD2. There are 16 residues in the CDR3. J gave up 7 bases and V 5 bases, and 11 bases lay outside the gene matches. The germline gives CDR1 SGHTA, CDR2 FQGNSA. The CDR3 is CASSRNRLAGAGTQYF. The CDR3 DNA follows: TGTGCCAGCAGCCGTAATCGACTAGCGGGAGCTGGGACCCAGTACTTC.

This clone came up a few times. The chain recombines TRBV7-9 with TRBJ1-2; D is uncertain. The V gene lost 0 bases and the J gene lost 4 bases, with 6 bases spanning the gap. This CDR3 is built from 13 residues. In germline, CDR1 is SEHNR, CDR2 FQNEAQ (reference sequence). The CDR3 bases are TGTGCCAGCAGCTTAGCGGAGCTCTATGGCTACACCTTC. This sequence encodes CASSLAELYGYTF.

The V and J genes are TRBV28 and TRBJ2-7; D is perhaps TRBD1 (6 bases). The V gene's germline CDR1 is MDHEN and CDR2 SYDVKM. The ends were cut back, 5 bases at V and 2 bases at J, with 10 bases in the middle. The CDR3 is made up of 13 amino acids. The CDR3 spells CASSRQVTYEQYF. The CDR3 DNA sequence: TGTGCCAGCAGTCGACAGGTAACCTACGAGCAGTACTTC.

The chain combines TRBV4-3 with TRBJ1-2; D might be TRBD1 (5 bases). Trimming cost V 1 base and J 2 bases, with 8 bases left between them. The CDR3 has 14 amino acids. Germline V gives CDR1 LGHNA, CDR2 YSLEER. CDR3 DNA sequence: TGCGCCAGCAGCCAAGCAGGGAAAAACTATGGCTACACCTTC. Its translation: CASSQAGKNYGYTF.

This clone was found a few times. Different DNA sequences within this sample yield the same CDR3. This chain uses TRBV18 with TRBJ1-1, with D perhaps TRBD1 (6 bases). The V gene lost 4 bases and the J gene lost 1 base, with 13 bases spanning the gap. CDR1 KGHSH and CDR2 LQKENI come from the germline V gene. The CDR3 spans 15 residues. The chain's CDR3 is CASSLQGGENTEAFF. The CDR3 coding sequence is TGTGCCAGCTCACTCCAAGGGGGAGAGAACACTGAAGCTTTCTTT.

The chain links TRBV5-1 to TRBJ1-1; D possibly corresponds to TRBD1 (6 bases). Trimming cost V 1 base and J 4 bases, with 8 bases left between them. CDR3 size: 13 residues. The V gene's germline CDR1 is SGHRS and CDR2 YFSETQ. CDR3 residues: CASSLKGVTEAFF. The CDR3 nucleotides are TGCGCCAGCAGCTTGAAGGGGGTCACTGAAGCTTTCTTT. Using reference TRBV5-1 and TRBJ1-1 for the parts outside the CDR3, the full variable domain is KAGVTQTPRYLIKTRGQQVTLSCSPISGHRSVSWYQQTPGQGLQFLFEYFSETQRNKGNFPGRFSGRQFSNSRSEMNVSTLELGDSALYLCASSLKGVTEAFFGQGTRLTVV.

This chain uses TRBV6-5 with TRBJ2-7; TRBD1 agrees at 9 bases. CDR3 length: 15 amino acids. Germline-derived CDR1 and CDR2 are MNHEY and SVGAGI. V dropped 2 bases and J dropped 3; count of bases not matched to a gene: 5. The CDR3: CASSYTDRGIYEQYF. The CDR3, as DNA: TGTGCCAGCAGTTACACGGACAGGGGTATCTACGAGCAGTACTTC.

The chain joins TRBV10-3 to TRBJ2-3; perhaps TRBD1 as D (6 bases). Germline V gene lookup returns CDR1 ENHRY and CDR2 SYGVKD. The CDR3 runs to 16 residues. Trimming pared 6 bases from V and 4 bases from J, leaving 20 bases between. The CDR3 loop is CAISNKKQGDADTQYF. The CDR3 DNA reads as TGTGCCATCAGCAATAAAAAACAGGGTGACGCAGATACGCAGTATTTT.

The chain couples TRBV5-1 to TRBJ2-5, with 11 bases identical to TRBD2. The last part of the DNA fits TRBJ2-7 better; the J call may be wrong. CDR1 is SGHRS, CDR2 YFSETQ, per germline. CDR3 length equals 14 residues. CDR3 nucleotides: TGCGCCAGCAGCACTAGCGGGGGCACCTACGAGCAGTACTTC. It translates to CASSTSGGTYEQYF.

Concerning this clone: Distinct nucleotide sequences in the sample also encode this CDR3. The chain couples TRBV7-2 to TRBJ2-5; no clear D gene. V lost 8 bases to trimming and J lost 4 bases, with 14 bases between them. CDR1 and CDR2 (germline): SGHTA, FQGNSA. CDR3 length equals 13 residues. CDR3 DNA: TGTGCCAGCTCCCCCCCGGGCGGAGAGACCCAGTACTTC. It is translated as CASSPPGGETQYF. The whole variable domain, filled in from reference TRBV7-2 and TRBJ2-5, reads GAGVSQSPSNKVTEKGKDVELRCDPISGHTALYWYRQSLGQGLEFLIYFQGNSAPDKSGLPSDRFSAERTGGSVSTLTIQRTQQEDSAVYLCASSPPGGETQYFGPGTRLLVL.

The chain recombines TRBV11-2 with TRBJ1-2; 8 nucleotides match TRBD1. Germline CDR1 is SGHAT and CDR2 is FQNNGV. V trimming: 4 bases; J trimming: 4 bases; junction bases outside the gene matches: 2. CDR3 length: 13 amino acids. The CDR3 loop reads CASSSGQAYGYTF. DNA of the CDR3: TGTGCCAGCAGCTCGGGACAGGCCTATGGCTACACCTTC.